This TCR beta chain was retrieved from a study of OX40 agonist ivuxolimab in advanced cancers. For the wider study: Ivuxolimab was a fully human IgG2 agonistic monoclonal antibody targeting the costimulatory receptor OX40 (CD134). Partial responses occurred in three dose-escalation patients, of whom one had hepatocellular carcinoma and two had cutaneous melanoma. Among the approximately 50 dose-escalation patients, approximately 20 had hepatocellular carcinoma, approximately 15 melanoma, 9 renal cell carcinoma and 9 head and neck cancer. In the dose-escalation cohort, 65% to 85% of patients were male, and the mean age was roughly 60 years with a range of roughly 20 to 80. The paper describes the monotherapy dose-escalation part (N of about 57 patients) of the phase I trial of ivuxolimab. Patients were allowed to have had prior anti-PD-1, anti-PD-L1 or anti-CTLA-4 therapy, and 30% to 50% of the dose-escalation patients had previously received checkpoint inhibitors. Intravenous ivuxolimab was administered to patients every 2 weeks at six dose levels: 0.01, 0.1, 0.3, 1.5, 3 and 10 mg/kg. Peripheral TCRbeta sequencing was intended to test whether TCR sequence diversity was altered and clonal T-cell expansion was caused by ivuxolimab.

The full study reports these points: Clonal expansion of both CD4+ and CD8+ blood T cells was observed from baseline to week 6 at doses 0.1 to 3.0 mg/kg. The antigen specificity of the clonally expanded peripheral T cells was not determined. In the 0.1-3.0 mg/kg groups, partial responders were among the patients with the lowest normalized peripheral clonal expansion, particularly in CD8+ T cells. Low levels of normalized T-cell clonal expansion were also shown by some nonresponding patients. After ivuxolimab, CD8+ T cells had more expanded clones than CD4+ T cells on average.

Of note for this clone: Its antigen is unknown. Nothing much larger sits one base from this clone, and base qualities are not available.

As encoded in the germline V gene (reference sequence), CDR1 is LNHDA while CDR2 is SQIVND. The germline V and J ends show losses of 5 bases and 4 bases respectively, and no gene match explains 23 bases of the junction. The CDR3 starts with the cysteine, ends with the phenylalanine, and has 20 residues. Kept here is only the CDR3 DNA, which spans 60 bases and is read in frame from base 1. Genomic DNA was isolated from the sorted cells so that the TCRbeta CDR3 region could be sequenced. TCRbeta CDR3 regions were sequenced using the immunoSEQ Assay. Not all clones reach the TCRdb copy of this immuneACCESS table, which keeps in-frame sequences only. Checked studies attribute under half of the gap to unresolved V genes and leave the rest unexplained. Present in this sample are 65,000 to 100,000 clones, more than 85% of which were seen just once. The ten largest clones represent more than 5.5% of the sample.

Patients with autoimmune disease history or receiving systemic immunosuppression were excluded from the trial. Peripheral blood for TCR sequencing was collected from all dose cohorts at baseline, on cycle 4 day 1, and on cycle 7 day 1. Samples came from an open-label, multicenter, first-in-human phase I dose-escalation trial of ivuxolimab. Adults with locally advanced or metastatic melanoma, renal cell carcinoma, hepatocellular carcinoma or head and neck squamous cell carcinoma were enrolled in the trial. CD4+ and CD8+ T cells were sorted separately from peripheral blood before TCR sequencing. Here the chain combines TRBV19 and TRBJ1-2; 9 bases in the junction line up with TRBD1. Source: CD4+ or CD8+ T cells sorted from blood, taken in a trial of the OX40 agonist ivuxolimab. The sequence derives from an adult with an advanced solid tumor such as melanoma, head and neck, liver or kidney cancer. The CDR3 region reads CASSPGQGSGSPSISYGYTF. The DNA sequence is as follows: TGTGCCAGTAGTCCCGGACAGGGGAGCGGAAGCCCCTCTATTAGCTATGGCTACACCTTC. Full variable domain (CDR3 extended with the reference TRBV19 and TRBJ1-2 proteins): DGGITQSPKYLFRKEGQNVTLSCEQNLNHDAMYWYRQDPGQGLRLIYYSQIVNDFQKGDIAEGYSVSREKKESFPLTVTSAQKNPTAFYLCASSPGQGSGSPSISYGYTFGSGTRLTVV.